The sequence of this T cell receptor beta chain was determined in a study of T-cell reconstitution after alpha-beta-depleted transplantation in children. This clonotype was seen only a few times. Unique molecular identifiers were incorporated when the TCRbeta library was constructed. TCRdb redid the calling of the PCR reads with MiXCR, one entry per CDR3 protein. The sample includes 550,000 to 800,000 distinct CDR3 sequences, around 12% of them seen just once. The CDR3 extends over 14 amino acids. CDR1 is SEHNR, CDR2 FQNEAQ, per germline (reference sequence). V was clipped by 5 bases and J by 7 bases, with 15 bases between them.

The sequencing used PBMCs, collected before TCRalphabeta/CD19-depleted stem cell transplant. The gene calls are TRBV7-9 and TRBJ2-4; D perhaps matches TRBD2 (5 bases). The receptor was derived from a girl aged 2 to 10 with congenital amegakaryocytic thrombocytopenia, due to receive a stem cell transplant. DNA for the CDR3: TGTGCCAGCAGCCCCGGCGGGCGGAGGAACATTCAGTACTTC. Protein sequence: CASSPGGRRNIQYF.